Shown below are 21 T cell receptor beta chains from a single sample sequenced in a study of blood T cells in healthy people across ages. Then a second PCR, running roughly 7 to 11 cycles, was carried out with a sample-barcoded 5' primer and a J-beta primer mix. TCRdb reanalysed the 5' RACE reads using MiXCR and keeps one entry per CDR3 protein. The data contain 1.5 million to 2 million distinct CDR3 sequences, 40% to 55% of them singletons. Sequencing was carried out using blood. All receptors come from a woman aged 40-49 years in good health.

The chain links TRBV15 to TRBJ2-3, with D possibly being TRBD2 (5 bases). V lost 0 bases and J 5 bases, leaving 12 bases between the germline ends. In germline, CDR1 is LNHNV, CDR2 YYDKDF (reference sequence). CDR3 size: 15 residues. Here the CDR3 reads CATSRDSGILDTQYF. Written as DNA, the CDR3 is TGTGCCACCAGCAGAGATTCCGGGATCTTAGATACGCAGTATTTT.

The chain carries TRBV20-1 and TRBJ1-1; no definite D call. The CDR3 runs 11 residues. CDR1 and CDR2 from the germline V gene are DFQATT and SNEGSKA (reference sequence). V was trimmed by 3 bases and J by 8 bases, leaving 10 bases between them. CDR3 protein: CSARFGTEAFF. The CDR3 DNA follows: TGCAGTGCTAGGTTCGGTACCGAAGCTTTCTTT.

The chain joins TRBV7-3 to TRBJ2-1, with D maybe TRBD2 (5 bases). Germline V CDR1 and CDR2: SGHTA, FQGTGA. CDR3 size: 14 residues. Trimming removed 5 bases at V and 9 bases at J, with 17 bases between. The CDR3 region has the DNA TGTGCCAGCAGCCCCACCGCCCTGGCGGGTGAGCAGTTCTTC. This codes for CASSPTALAGEQFF.

In DNA, the CDR3 is TGCGCCAGCAGCCAAGATAGGGCAACCGAGCAGTACTTC. Protein sequence: CASSQDRATEQYF. V gene TRBV4-3 combines with J gene TRBJ2-7; D not certain. V dropped 0 bases and J dropped 6 bases, with 9 bases sitting between them. The CDR3 covers 13 residues. CDR1 and CDR2 (germline): LGHNA, YSLEER.

This clonotype was seen repeatedly, ten times or more. The J gene is TRBJ2-7, the V gene TRBV29-1, with 11 nucleotides matching TRBD1. This CDR3 spans 13 amino acids. Germline V lookup: CDR1 SQVTM, CDR2 ANQGSEA. V lost 2 bases and J lost 4; bases outside the gene matches: 1. The CDR3 bases are TGCAGCGTTGAAAGGGACAGGGGGTACGAGCAGTACTTC. Translation: CSVERDRGYEQYF.

This clonotype occurred a few times. The chain uses TRBV4-3 and TRBJ2-5; a possible D gene is TRBD2 (6 bases). This CDR3 contains 15 residues. Between the trimmed V and J ends, which lost 1 base and 5 bases, there was a span of 14 bases. Per germline, CDR1 LGHNA and CDR2 YSLEER. The CDR3 loop is CASSQGGGDGETQYF. CDR3 coding DNA: TGCGCCAGCAGCCAAGGCGGAGGGGACGGGGAGACCCAGTACTTC.

This chain links TRBV6-6 with TRBJ2-1, with 8 bases that match TRBD2. This CDR3 spans 15 amino acids. V lost 6 bases, J lost 9 bases, and 13 bases stayed unmatched. CDR1 and CDR2 (germline): MNHNY, SVGAGI (reference sequence). The CDR3: CASSPGVAGFGEQFF. CDR3 nucleotides: TGTGCCAGCAGCCCCGGGGTAGCGGGGTTCGGTGAGCAGTTCTTC.

The rearrangement joins TRBV28 to TRBJ2-3; perhaps D is TRBD1 or TRBD2 (5 bases each). Germline V gene lookup returns CDR1 MDHEN and CDR2 SYDVKM. With 6 bases removed from V and 0 bases from J, the gap between germline ends came to 13 bases. The CDR3 is made up of 15 amino acids. This CDR3 is CASRTGTASTDTQYF. The CDR3 nucleotides are TGTGCCAGCAGAACCGGGACGGCAAGCACAGATACGCAGTATTTT. Supplemented by reference TRBV28 and TRBJ2-3, the full variable domain reads DVKVTQSSRYLVKRTGEKVFLECVQDMDHENMFWYRQDPGLGLRLIYFSYDVKMKEKGDIPEGYSVSREKKERFSLILESASTNQTSMYLCASRTGTASTDTQYFGPGTRLTVL.

For the CDR3, the DNA is TGTGCCAGCACTAAACGAGGGCAGGGATATGGCTACACCTTC. As protein: CASTKRGQGYGYTF. V usage is TRBV7-2 and J usage is TRBJ1-2; possible D gene TRBD1, 5 bases. CDR3 length: 14 residues. CDR1 and CDR2 from the germline V gene are SGHTA and FQGNSA. Trimming shortened V by 7 bases and J by 5 bases, and 17 bases separated the two germline ends.

The chain links TRBV6-2 or TRBV6-3 to TRBJ1-2, with D hard to call. This CDR3 has 12 amino acids. Germline CDR1 MNHEY, CDR2 SVGEGT. V lost 7 bases to trimming and J lost 2 bases, with 8 bases between them. This chain's CDR3 is CASKSGNYGYTF. The CDR3 bases are TGTGCCAGCAAGTCCGGGAACTATGGCTACACCTTC.

This chain connects TRBV27 to TRBJ2-4; TRBD1 or TRBD2 may be the D gene (6 bases each). Matching the DNA end better, TRBJ2-7 makes the J call doubtful. The CDR3 totals 16 residues. Per germline, CDR1 MNHEY and CDR2 SMNVEV (reference sequence). DNA of the CDR3: TGTGCCAGCAGTCAAAAGGAAGGGGGACTCTTTTACGAGCAGTACTTC. Protein sequence: CASSQKEGGLFYEQYF.

This clonotype was counted between two and nine times. V and J are TRBV7-2 and TRBJ2-6; 10 nucleotides line up with TRBD1. V was pared by 3 bases and J by 2 bases, with 7 bases of the junction left unmatched. This CDR3 contains 18 residues. Germline V gene data show CDR1 as SGHTA and CDR2 as FQGNSA. CDR3 coding DNA: TGTGCCAGCAGCTTCCGGGACAGGGGAACGGCTGGGGCCAACGTCCTGACTTTC. Residues: CASSFRDRGTAGANVLTF.

The CDR3 bases are TGTGCCAGCCGAACCGACAGTCACAATGAGCAGTTCTTC. Amino acids: CASRTDSHNEQFF. This chain uses TRBV6-2 or TRBV6-3 with TRBJ2-1; possible D gene TRBD1, 5 bases. V dropped 8 bases and J dropped 5 bases, with 13 bases sitting between them. Per the germline V gene, CDR1 is MNHEY and CDR2 is SVGEGT. The CDR3 covers 13 residues.

V gene TRBV5-5 combines with J gene TRBJ2-5; D is possibly TRBD1 (5 bases). V dropped 3 bases and J dropped 11 bases, with 23 bases sitting between them. This CDR3 has 15 amino acids. From germline, CDR1 is SGHKS and CDR2 YYEKEE (reference sequence). The CDR3, as DNA: TGTGCCAGCAGCTCACGGGCAGGGAACTACAATGAGCAGTACTTC. Its protein is CASSSRAGNYNEQYF.

For this clonotype: One end of the junction varies from germline; a read error may be responsible. This chain uses TRBV7-2 with TRBJ2-3; weak D call: TRBD2 (6 bases). Germline V gene lookup returns CDR1 SGHTA and CDR2 FQGNSA. The CDR3 is 15 residues long. In DNA form, the CDR3 reads TGTCCCAGCAGCTGGCCCGCGGGGCCCACAGATACGCAGTATTTT. Translation: CPSSWPAGPTDTQYF.

CDR3 sequence: CACGRRRGEKNNEQFF. The CDR3, as DNA: TGTGCCTGCGGACGCCGTAGGGGGGAGAAAAACAATGAGCAGTTCTTC. J is TRBJ2-1 and V is TRBV7-2, with D perhaps assigned TRBD1 or TRBD2 (6 bases each). Trimming cost V 11 bases and J 5 bases, with 25 bases left between them. CDR1 SGHTA and CDR2 FQGNSA come from the germline V gene. CDR3 length: 16 residues.

The V gene is TRBV6-1, the J gene TRBJ2-1; 7 nucleotides line up with TRBD2. The CDR3 covers 16 residues. The germline CDR1 and CDR2 sequences are MNHNS and SASEGT. The trim removed 7 bases at V and 4 bases at J, leaving 13 bases unmatched. CDR3 sequence (DNA): TGTGCCAGCAACCTTCCGGGACTACCCTATTACAATGAGCAGTTCTTC. It yields the protein CASNLPGLPYYNEQFF.

The V call is TRBV20-1, the J call TRBJ2-7; D is possibly TRBD2 (6 bases). The germline CDR1 and CDR2 sequences are DFQATT and SNEGSKA (reference sequence). The CDR3 contains 16 residues. V lost 7 bases and J lost 1, with 23 bases in between. The CDR3: CSVPGRSGPGSYEQYF. The CDR3 DNA is TGCAGTGTCCCTGGCCGTAGCGGTCCCGGTTCCTACGAGCAGTACTTC.

This clonotype was detected only a few times. The CDR3 coding sequence is TGCAGTGCTGGAAACCCCAGGGGGATGTACGAGCAGTACTTC. Translated: CSAGNPRGMYEQYF. The genes are TRBV20-1 and TRBJ2-7; 7 bases line up with TRBD1. V was pared by 5 bases and J by 4 bases, with 11 bases of the junction left unmatched. The CDR3 loop spans 14 amino acids. Germline loops: CDR1 DFQATT, CDR2 SNEGSKA (reference sequence).

The chain joins TRBV5-1 to TRBJ2-5; 7 bases align to TRBD1. The V and J ends lost 7 bases and 5 bases, in that order; junction bases with no gene match: 8. The CDR3 loop spans 13 amino acids. From germline, CDR1 is SGHRS and CDR2 YFSETQ. Here the CDR3 reads CASATGTVETQYF. The CDR3 region has the DNA TGCGCCAGCGCCACCGGGACAGTGGAGACCCAGTACTTC.

This rearrangement joins TRBV6-5 to TRBJ1-1; 7 positions agree with TRBD1. The CDR3 is 15 amino acids. After removal of 5 bases from V and 8 bases from J, the junction contained 14 bases not matched to a gene. The V gene's germline CDR1 is MNHEY and CDR2 SVGAGI. The CDR3 region has the DNA TGTGCCAGCAGTAGGGGGAACCTAGGACAGGAGGAAGCTTTCTTT. Encoded protein: CASSRGNLGQEEAFF.